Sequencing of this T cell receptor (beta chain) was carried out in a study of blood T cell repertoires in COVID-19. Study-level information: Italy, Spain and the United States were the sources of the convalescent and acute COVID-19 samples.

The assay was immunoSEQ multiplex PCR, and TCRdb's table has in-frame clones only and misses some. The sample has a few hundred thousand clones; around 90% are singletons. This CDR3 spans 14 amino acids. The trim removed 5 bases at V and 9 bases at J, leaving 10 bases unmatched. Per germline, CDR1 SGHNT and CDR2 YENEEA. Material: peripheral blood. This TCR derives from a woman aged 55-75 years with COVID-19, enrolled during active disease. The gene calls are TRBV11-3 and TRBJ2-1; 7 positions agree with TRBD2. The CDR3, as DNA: TGTGCCAGCAGCCTCGGACTAGTGTGGGGTGAGCAGTTCTTC. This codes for CASSLGLVWGEQFF.